This TCR beta chain emerged from a study of human T cells and chemical hapten exposure. Germline lookup yields CDR1 LGHDT and CDR2 YNNKEL (reference sequence). The junction had 15 bases not matched to a gene; V was cut back by 1 base and J by 0 bases. The CDR3 length is 20 residues. Findings and caveats of the study: Versus controls, expanded TCRs had significantly more large CDR3 similarity clusters. Patch test score was positively correlated with the counts of PT1 expanded TCRs.

This clonotype was seen a few times. Its cognate antigen is unknown. Original processing notes: The median was about 100,000 TCRs per sample, ranging 23,224 to 690,600. TCRdb re-called the RACE reads through MiXCR, storing one row per CDR3 protein. TCRdb, not the authors, supplied the V and J calls. The sample records approximately 340,000 distinct CDR3 sequences, approximately 6.9% being singletons. Time point specified: patch test 1, 2 weeks after DPC sensitization. As to treatment: therapeutic diphenylcyclopropenone sensitization with weekly scalp DPC. V is TRBV3-1 and J is TRBJ2-7, with 10 bases that match TRBD2. This TCR was recovered from a woman aged 18 to 35 with alopecia areata. Some clones in this sample may be carry-over from other donors' samples. Here the sequenced sample was whole blood, taken in connection with sensitization to the hapten diphenylcyclopropenone (DPC). The CDR3 loop is CASSQVMILGTSARSYEQYF. The DNA for the CDR3 is TGTGCCAGCAGCCAAGTAATGATTTTAGGGACTAGCGCCCGCTCCTACGAGCAGTACTTC.